The 4 T cell receptor beta chains listed next were all sequenced from one sample in a study of T cells in localized non-small cell lung cancer. Sequenced by immunoSEQ multiplex PCR; TCRdb stores in-frame clones only, minus some. The profile covers 25,000 to 30,000 clones, with roughly four fifths appearing a single time and about 5.4% taken by the ten largest. The source was peripheral blood mononuclear cells, collected before any cancer treatment. These receptors were obtained from a man aged 40-75 years with stage III lung adenocarcinoma.

V and J are TRBV5-1 and TRBJ2-3; D gene unclear. V lost 4 bases to trimming and J lost 1 base, with 16 bases between them. In germline, CDR1 is SGHRS, CDR2 YFSETQ. The CDR3 extends over 16 amino acids. CDR3 region: CASSMRPSEGTDTQYF. CDR3 in DNA: TGCGCCAGCAGCATGCGACCCTCGGAAGGCACAGATACGCAGTATTTT.

The chain uses TRBV6-1 and TRBJ2-5; 8 bases are a match to TRBD1. CDR3 length: 13 residues. Trimming removed 4 bases from V and 5 bases from J; junction bases left unmatched: 3. CDR1 is MNHNS, CDR2 SASEGT, per germline. CDR3 sequence reads: CASSGTGSETQYF. Written as DNA, the CDR3 is TGTGCCAGCAGTGGGACAGGGTCCGAGACCCAGTACTTC.

V gene TRBV7-9 combines with J gene TRBJ2-2, with D tentatively TRBD2 (5 bases). The CDR3 loop spans 13 amino acids. Trimming stripped 4 bases from V and 8 bases from J, with 11 bases between. Germline V gene lookup returns CDR1 SEHNR and CDR2 FQNEAQ (reference sequence). This CDR3 reads CASSSSGTGELFF. DNA of the CDR3: TGTGCCAGCAGCTCCAGCGGCACGGGGGAGCTGTTTTTT. The variable domain in full, completed from reference TRBV7-9 and TRBJ2-2, reads DTGVSQNPRHKITKRGQNVTFRCDPISEHNRLYWYRQTLGQGPEFLTYFQNEAQLEKSRLLSDRFSAERPKGSFSTLEIQRTEQGDSAMYLCASSSSGTGELFFGEGSRLTVL.

V is TRBV5-1 and J is TRBJ2-2; tentative D call: TRBD1 (6 bases). Germline V gene lookup returns CDR1 SGHRS and CDR2 YFSETQ. Trimming took 7 bases from V and 0 from J, leaving 10 bases between them. CDR3 size: 14 residues. CDR3 nucleotides: TGCGCCAGCGCGGACAGAACGAACACCGGGGAGCTGTTTTTT. Translation gives CASADRTNTGELFF.